This T cell receptor beta chain was observed in a study of vaccination and CD4 T cells after COVID-19. Indicated treatment: approximately 9-day PBMC culture with coronavirus spike peptide pools or control peptides (ViraFEST assay). A remark on this clonotype: Its matching antigen is unknown.

Scientists ran DNA taken from cultured CD4+ T cells through the Oncomine TCR Beta short-read assay for sequencing. Each CDR3 protein is one row after TCRdb ran MiXCR on the PCR reads. The data contain 9,100 or so distinct CDR3 sequences, less than 40% of them seen just once; the ten biggest clones take up approximately 29%. This clonotype was obtained from a human donor with COVID-19. The sequenced sample consisted of cultured CD4+ T cells from blood.

CDR3 DNA: TGTGCCAGCAGCCGGATTCCGGGACCGCGCCCCGACCCCTATGGCTACACCTTC. Its protein product is CASSRIPGPRPDPYGYTF. The V gene is TRBV27, the J gene TRBJ1-2; perhaps TRBD1 as D (5 bases). V shed 6 bases and J shed 4 bases, with 27 bases lying between them. Germline assignment: CDR1 MNHEY and CDR2 SMNVEV (reference sequence). This CDR3 region has 18 residues.